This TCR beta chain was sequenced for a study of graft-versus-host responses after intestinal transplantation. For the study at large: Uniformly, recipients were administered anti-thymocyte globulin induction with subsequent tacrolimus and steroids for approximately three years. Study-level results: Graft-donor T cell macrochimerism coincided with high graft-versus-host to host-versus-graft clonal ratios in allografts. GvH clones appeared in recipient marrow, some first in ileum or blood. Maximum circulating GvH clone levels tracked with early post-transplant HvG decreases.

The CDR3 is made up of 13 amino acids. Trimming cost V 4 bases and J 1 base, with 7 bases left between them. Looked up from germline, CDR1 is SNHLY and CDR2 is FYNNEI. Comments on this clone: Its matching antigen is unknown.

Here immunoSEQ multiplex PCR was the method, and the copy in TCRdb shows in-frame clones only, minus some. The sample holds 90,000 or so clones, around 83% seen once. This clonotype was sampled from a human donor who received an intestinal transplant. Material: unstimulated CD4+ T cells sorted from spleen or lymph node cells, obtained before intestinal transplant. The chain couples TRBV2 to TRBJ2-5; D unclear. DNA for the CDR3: TGTGCCAGCAGTGGTTACAGCCAAGAGACCCAGTACTTC. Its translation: CASSGYSQETQYF. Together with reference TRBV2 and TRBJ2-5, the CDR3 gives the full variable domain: EPEVTQTPSHQVTQMGQEVILRCVPISNHLYFYWYRQILGQKVEFLVSFYNNEISEKSEIFDDQFSVERPDGSNFTLKIRSTKLEDSAMYFCASSGYSQETQYFGPGTRLLVL.